The 8 T cell receptor beta chains below were found in one sample sequenced in a study of blood T cell repertoires in COVID-19. Sequencing was performed with immunoSEQ multiplex PCR; in TCRdb, only in-frame clones are kept and a portion is missing. This sample carries approximately 260,000 clones, about 90% of them seen once, and the ten largest clones take roughly 10%. Sequenced material: peripheral blood. The receptor set was obtained from a woman in her 70s with COVID-19, enrolled during active disease.

The chain links TRBV6-2 or TRBV6-3 to TRBJ1-5, with a possible D match to TRBD1 (5 bases). CDR3 length equals 14 residues. Germline V lookup: CDR1 MNHEY, CDR2 SVGEGT. The V gene lost 2 bases and the J gene lost 4 bases, with 9 bases spanning the gap. The CDR3 region is CASSYERQNQPQHF. In DNA form, the CDR3 reads TGTGCCAGCAGTTACGAACGACAGAATCAGCCCCAGCATTTT.

The chain joins TRBV5-1 to TRBJ1-1; D is unclear. CDR3 size: 13 residues. V was cut by 4 bases and J by 0 bases, with 7 bases left in between. From germline, CDR1 is SGHRS and CDR2 YFSETQ. The CDR3 loop reads CASSITVNTEAFF. The CDR3 DNA is TGCGCCAGCAGCATAACGGTGAACACTGAAGCTTTCTTT.

The rearrangement links TRBV4-3 to TRBJ1-2; 9 positions match TRBD1. Germline V lookup: CDR1 LGHNA, CDR2 YSLEER. V trimming: 1 base; J trimming: 8 bases; junction bases outside the gene matches: 5. The CDR3 length is 14 residues. CDR3 bases: TGCGCCAGCAGCCAAGTGGGACAGGGAGGCGGCTACACCTTC. It specifies CASSQVGQGGGYTF.

The gene calls are TRBV14 and TRBJ2-1; D gene ambiguous. CDR3 size: 15 residues. CDR1 is SGHDN and CDR2 is FVKESK in the germline V gene. V lost 4 bases and J lost 1, with 11 bases in between. Here the CDR3 DNA reads TGTGCCAGCAGCCCACTCCTTACTTCCTACAATGAGCAGTTCTTC. Its translation: CASSPLLTSYNEQFF.

This sequence joins TRBV6-4 and TRBJ1-6; no clear D. The CDR3 sequence is 14 residues long. Trimming removed 2 bases from V and 4 bases from J, with 6 bases in between. In germline, CDR1 is MRHNA, CDR2 SNTAGT. In DNA form, the CDR3 reads TGTGCCAGCAGTGACGGGCAGTATAATTCACCCCTCCACTTT. This sequence encodes CASSDGQYNSPLHF.

CDR3 nucleotide sequence: TGTGCCAGCAGCTTAGCTGTTAGCGGGAGGGTTGAGCAGTTCTTC. Translation gives CASSLAVSGRVEQFF. The V gene is TRBV7-9, the J gene TRBJ2-1, with 11 bases that match TRBD2. CDR3 length: 15 amino acids. The ends lost 0 bases at V and 9 bases at J; junction bases unmatched: 4. Germline CDR1 reads SEHNR; CDR2 reads FQNEAQ (reference sequence).

V and J are TRBV5-1 and TRBJ1-1, with no clear D. This CDR3 spans 13 amino acids. Germline CDR1 reads SGHRS; CDR2 reads YFSETQ. The V end lost 0 bases, the J end lost 11 bases, and 14 bases lay between the germline ends. The CDR3 nucleotides read TGCGCCAGCAGCTTGGATCTCTCTCTCGGGGCTTTCTTT. Translating it yields CASSLDLSLGAFF.

The J gene is TRBJ2-1, the V gene TRBV19, with TRBD1 matching 10 bases. CDR1 is LNHDA and CDR2 is SQIVND in the germline V gene (reference sequence). V lost 4 bases to trimming and J lost 6 bases; unmatched junction nucleotides: 6. CDR3 length: 15 residues. This CDR3 is CASSTVGQGSNEQFF. The CDR3 DNA is TGTGCCAGTAGTACGGTGGGACAGGGGAGCAATGAGCAGTTCTTC.